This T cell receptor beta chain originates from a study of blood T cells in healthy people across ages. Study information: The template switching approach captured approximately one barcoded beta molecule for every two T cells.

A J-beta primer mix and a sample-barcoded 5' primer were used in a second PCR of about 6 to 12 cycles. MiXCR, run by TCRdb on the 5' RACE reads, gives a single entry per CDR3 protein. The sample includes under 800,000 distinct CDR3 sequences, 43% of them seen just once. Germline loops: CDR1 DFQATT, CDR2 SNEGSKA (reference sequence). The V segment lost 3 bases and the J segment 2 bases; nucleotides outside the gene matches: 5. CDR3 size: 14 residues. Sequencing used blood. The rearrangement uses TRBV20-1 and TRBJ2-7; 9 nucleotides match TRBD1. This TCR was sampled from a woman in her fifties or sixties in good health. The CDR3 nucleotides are TGCAGTGCTAGTGGGACAGGGATAACCTACGAGCAGTACTTC. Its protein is CSASGTGITYEQYF.